These 21 T cell receptor beta chains were sequenced from one sample in a study of T cells in Graves' hyperthyroidism and ophthalmopathy. Amplification yielded TCR beta CDR3 regions, with RNA transcripts as the source. First-round RT-PCR with HTBI primers amplified the TCR CDR3 region. TCRdb passed the multiplex PCR reads through MiXCR, listing each CDR3 protein once. The sample holds roughly 550,000 distinct CDR3 sequences; about 16% are singletons and the top ten take approximately 30%. The sequencing input was blood. Receptors originate from a woman aged 30 to 39 with Graves' ophthalmopathy.

This clonotype has a count of ten or more. CDR3 sequence (DNA): TGTGCCAGTAACCGGGACAGCTCCTACAATGAGCAGTTCTTC. Translation gives CASNRDSSYNEQFF. The chain joins TRBV28 to TRBJ2-1; 7 bases map to TRBD1. This CDR3 is built from 14 residues. J was trimmed by 0 bases and V by 9 bases; bases with no gene match: 5. Per the germline V gene, CDR1 is MDHEN and CDR2 is SYDVKM.

The chain is built from TRBV29-1 and TRBJ2-5; a weak D match, TRBD1 (5 bases). V gave up 4 bases and J gave up 4 bases, with 16 bases separating them. CDR3 size: 14 residues. Germline values: CDR1 SQVTM, CDR2 ANQGSEA. CDR3 coding DNA: TGCAGCGTTGGAGAAAGACAGATCAGAGAGACCCAGTACTTC. This encodes CSVGERQIRETQYF. Supplemented by reference TRBV29-1 and TRBJ2-5, the full variable domain reads SAVISQKPSRDICQRGTSLTIQCQVDSQVTMMFWYRQQPGQSLTLIATANQGSEATYESGFVIDKFPISRPNLTFSTLTVSNMSPEDSSIYLCSVGERQIRETQYFGPGTRLLVL.

With respect to this clonotype: A much larger clonotype is one base distant, so this may be a read error. J is TRBJ2-3 and V is TRBV6-2 or TRBV6-3; possibly TRBD2 for D (6 bases). Germline CDR1 reads MNHEY; CDR2 reads SVGEGT. The V and J ends lost 6 bases and 4 bases respectively, with 14 bases between them. The CDR3 extends over 14 amino acids. CDR3 in amino acids: CASRIGLTADTQYF. DNA of the CDR3: TGTGCCAGCAGAATAGGACTAACGGCAGATACGCAGTATTTT.

This clonotype was seen at least ten times. The genes are TRBV6-1 and TRBJ2-5; D ambiguous. The V end was cut by 1 base, the J end by 0 bases, with 18 bases between. Germline values: CDR1 MNHNS, CDR2 SASEGT. There are 18 residues in the CDR3. The CDR3 DNA reads as TGTGCCAGCAGTGAAGATTGGGGTGACACCTCGTACCAAGAGACCCAGTACTTC. It specifies CASSEDWGDTSYQETQYF.

J is TRBJ2-7 and V is TRBV6-2 or TRBV6-3, with TRBD1 matching over 7 bases. The V gene's germline CDR1 is MNHEY and CDR2 SVGEGT. V lost 0 bases, J lost 6 bases, and 8 bases stayed unmatched. The CDR3 runs to 15 residues. The chain's CDR3 is CASSYSSETGLEQYF. CDR3 nucleotides: TGTGCCAGCAGTTACTCCTCCGAGACAGGGCTCGAGCAGTACTTC.

This clonotype has a count of ten or more. The V gene is TRBV11-1, the J gene TRBJ2-7, with 7 nucleotides matching TRBD1. V dropped 5 bases and J dropped 2; count of bases not matched to a gene: 9. Germline V CDR1 and CDR2: SGHAT, FQDESV (reference sequence). This CDR3 contains 15 residues. CDR3 DNA sequence: TGTGCCAGCAGCGTTGACAGGGCCCTCACCTACGAGCAGTACTTC. Amino acids: CASSVDRALTYEQYF.

As DNA, the CDR3 is TGCGCCAGCAGCCCGAATGAGGGGATTGAAAAACTGTTTTTT. It codes for CASSPNEGIEKLFF. The V call is TRBV5-1, the J call TRBJ1-4; weak D call: TRBD1 (5 bases). The CDR3 covers 14 residues. CDR1 is SGHRS and CDR2 is YFSETQ in the germline V gene. The V end was cut by 4 bases, the J end by 7 bases, with 14 bases between. The full variable domain, with the rest looked up from reference TRBV5-1 and TRBJ1-4, is KAGVTQTPRYLIKTRGQQVTLSCSPISGHRSVSWYQQTPGQGLQFLFEYFSETQRNKGNFPGRFSGRQFSNSRSEMNVSTLELGDSALYLCASSPNEGIEKLFFGSGTQLSVL.

This clonotype has only a few counts. The chain joins TRBV27 to TRBJ1-4; TRBD1 might be the D (6 bases). CDR1 MNHEY and CDR2 SMNVEV come from the germline V gene (reference sequence). Deletions cut 5 bases from V and 0 bases from J, with 22 bases between. CDR3 length: 19 residues. The DNA of the CDR3 is TGTGCCAGCAGTCCCCGACAGGAGAATTTTCTTGCAACTAATGAAAAACTGTTTTTT. Residues: CASSPRQENFLATNEKLFF. The full variable domain, its missing parts supplied by reference TRBV27 and TRBJ1-4, is EAQVTQNPRYLITVTGKKLTVTCSQNMNHEYMSWYRQDPGLGLRQIYYSMNVEVTDKGDVPEGYKVSRKEKRNFPLILESPSPNQTSLYFCASSPRQENFLATNEKLFFGSGTQLSVL.

This clonotype was detected only a few times. The gene calls are TRBV20-1 and TRBJ2-1, with 7 bases matching TRBD2. Germline V gene data show CDR1 as DFQATT and CDR2 as SNEGSKA (reference sequence). V was clipped by 6 bases and J by 10 bases; unmatched bases: 24. The CDR3 extends over 17 amino acids. The CDR3 DNA follows: TGCAGTGCATACCTGGGAATAGCGGGTGGAGCCTTCCGGGAGCAGTTCTTC. It codes for CSAYLGIAGGAFREQFF.

The chain joins TRBV6-2 or TRBV6-3 to TRBJ2-1; D may correspond to TRBD1 or TRBD2 (5 bases each). The CDR3 spans 13 residues. Germline V CDR1 and CDR2: MNHEY, SVGEGT. V was cut by 6 bases and J by 8 bases, with 14 bases left in between. The CDR3 reads CASSTGTRYEQFF. The CDR3 DNA follows: TGTGCCAGCAGCACCGGGACGAGATATGAGCAGTTCTTC.

CDR3 sequence (DNA): TGTGCCAGCAGCCAAGCCGGAACGCGTTGGGGATTAGATGAGCAGTTCTTC. Its translation: CASSQAGTRWGLDEQFF. The V gene is TRBV14, the J gene TRBJ2-1; D uncertain. This CDR3 comprises 17 residues. V lost 1 base to trimming and J lost 8 bases, with 21 bases between them. Germline assignment: CDR1 SGHDN and CDR2 FVKESK.

This clonotype was recorded a few times. This chain uses TRBV20-1 with TRBJ1-1; D is uncertain. Germline V gives CDR1 DFQATT, CDR2 SNEGSKA (reference sequence). Trimming pared 3 bases from V and 8 bases from J, leaving 10 bases between. The CDR3 is 11 amino acids. The CDR3 spells CSARPAQEAFF. CDR3 nucleotide sequence: TGCAGTGCTAGGCCTGCCCAAGAAGCTTTCTTT.

The J gene is TRBJ2-5, the V gene TRBV6-1; D possibly corresponds to TRBD2 (6 bases). CDR1 and CDR2 from the germline V gene are MNHNS and SASEGT. The V gene lost 5 bases and the J gene lost 1 base, with 17 bases spanning the gap. The CDR3 loop spans 16 amino acids. The CDR3 protein is CASSPGTSSLQETQYF. CDR3 DNA sequence: TGTGCCAGCAGTCCCGGTACTAGCAGTCTCCAAGAGACCCAGTACTTC.

This clonotype was observed at least ten times. The chain is built from TRBV28 and TRBJ2-7; perhaps D is TRBD1 or TRBD2 (5 bases each). The ends were cut back, 3 bases at V and 4 bases at J, with 10 bases in the middle. This CDR3 has 13 amino acids. The germline V gene encodes CDR1 MDHEN and CDR2 SYDVKM. CDR3 residues: CASSLWGTYEQYF. The CDR3 DNA reads TGTGCCAGCAGTTTGTGGGGGACGTACGAGCAGTACTTC. The full variable domain, its missing parts supplied by reference TRBV28 and TRBJ2-7, is DVKVTQSSRYLVKRTGEKVFLECVQDMDHENMFWYRQDPGLGLRLIYFSYDVKMKEKGDIPEGYSVSREKKERFSLILESASTNQTSMYLCASSLWGTYEQYFGPGTRLTVT.

This chain connects TRBV10-3 to TRBJ2-2; 12 bases map to TRBD2. The CDR3 loop spans 16 amino acids. Germline V CDR1 and CDR2: ENHRY, SYGVKD. V was clipped by 5 bases and J by 3 bases; unmatched bases: 4. The CDR3, as DNA: TGTGCCATCAGTTTTCTAGCGGGAGGGGACACCGGGGAGCTGTTTTTT. Translating gives CAISFLAGGDTGELFF.

The chain employs TRBV2 and TRBJ1-2, with D hard to call. V lost 10 bases, J lost 2 bases, and 17 bases lay in between. The CDR3 contains 14 residues. Germline lookup yields CDR1 SNHLY and CDR2 FYNNEI. CDR3 amino acids: CANRGTSSNYGYTF. CDR3 nucleotides: TGTGCCAACCGTGGAACGTCTAGCAACTATGGCTACACCTTC.

This clonotype was picked up a small number of times. The chain carries TRBV12-3 or TRBV12-4 and TRBJ2-7; the D is unclear. The CDR3 runs 14 residues. Deletions cut 3 bases from V and 0 bases from J, with 9 bases between. Here the CDR3 reads CASSLGSFSYEQYF. CDR3 sequence (DNA): TGTGCCAGCAGTTTGGGCTCGTTCTCCTACGAGCAGTACTTC.

There are many counts of this clonotype. The chain is built from TRBV30 and TRBJ1-6; 8 bases fit TRBD1. This CDR3 comprises 13 residues. Germline loops: CDR1 GTSNPN, CDR2 SVGIG (reference sequence). V lost 5 bases to trimming and J lost 8 bases; unmatched junction nucleotides: 5. The CDR3 is CAWRQGLDSPLHF. The DNA for the CDR3 is TGTGCCTGGCGACAGGGGTTAGATTCACCCCTCCACTTT. Variable domain in full (rest from reference TRBV30 and TRBJ1-6): SQTIHQWPATLVQPVGSPLSLECTVEGTSNPNLYWYRQAAGRGLQLLFYSVGIGQISSEVPQNLSASRPQDRQFILSSKKLLLSDSGFYLCAWRQGLDSPLHFGNGTRLTVT.

This clonotype was recorded many times. The genes are TRBV3-1 and TRBJ1-4; D gene unclear. The germline CDR1 and CDR2 sequences are LGHDT and YNNKEL (reference sequence). Trimming took 1 base from V and 7 from J, leaving 10 bases between them. CDR3 length: 14 residues. In nucleotides, the CDR3 is TGTGCCAGCAGCCAAGCAGGCCGCATTGAAAAACTGTTTTTT. Its translation: CASSQAGRIEKLFF.

The V and J genes are TRBV5-1 and TRBJ1-1; D gene ambiguous. The germline V and J ends were trimmed by 0 bases and 5 bases, with 5 bases remaining between them. The CDR3 has 12 residues. CDR1 and CDR2 from the germline V gene are SGHRS and YFSETQ. CDR3 residues: CASSLAATEAFF. The CDR3 DNA sequence: TGCGCCAGCAGCTTGGCCGCAACTGAAGCTTTCTTT.

This sequence joins TRBV7-9 and TRBJ2-1; possible D gene TRBD2, 5 bases. This CDR3 is built from 16 residues. Trimming removed 3 bases at V and 5 bases at J, with 17 bases between. Germline CDR1 and CDR2: SEHNR and FQNEAQ (reference sequence). CDR3 in DNA: TGTGCCAGCAGCTTTTATTTGGGGTCCGGGGACAATGAGCAGTTCTTC. It specifies CASSFYLGSGDNEQFF.